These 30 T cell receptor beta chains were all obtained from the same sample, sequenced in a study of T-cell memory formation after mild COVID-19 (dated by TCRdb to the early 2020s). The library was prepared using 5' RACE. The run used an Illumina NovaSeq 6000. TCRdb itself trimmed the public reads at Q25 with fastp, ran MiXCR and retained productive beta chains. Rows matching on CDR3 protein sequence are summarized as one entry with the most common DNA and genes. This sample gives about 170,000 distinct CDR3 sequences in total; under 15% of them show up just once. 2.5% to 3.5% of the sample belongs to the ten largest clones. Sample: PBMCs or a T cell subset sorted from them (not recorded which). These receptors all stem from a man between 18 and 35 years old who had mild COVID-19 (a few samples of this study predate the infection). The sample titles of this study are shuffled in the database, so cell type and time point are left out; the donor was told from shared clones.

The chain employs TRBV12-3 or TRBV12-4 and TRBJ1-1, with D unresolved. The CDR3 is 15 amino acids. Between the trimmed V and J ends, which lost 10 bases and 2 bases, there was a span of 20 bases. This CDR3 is CAITKSPGENTEAFF. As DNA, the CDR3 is TGTGCCATCACCAAAAGTCCAGGAGAAAACACTGAAGCTTTCTTT.

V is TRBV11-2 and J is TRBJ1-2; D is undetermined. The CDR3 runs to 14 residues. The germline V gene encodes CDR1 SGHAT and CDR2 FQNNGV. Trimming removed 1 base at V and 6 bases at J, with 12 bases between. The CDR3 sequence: CASSLAARSHGYTF. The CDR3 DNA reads TGTGCCAGCAGCTTAGCAGCCAGGAGCCATGGCTACACCTTC.

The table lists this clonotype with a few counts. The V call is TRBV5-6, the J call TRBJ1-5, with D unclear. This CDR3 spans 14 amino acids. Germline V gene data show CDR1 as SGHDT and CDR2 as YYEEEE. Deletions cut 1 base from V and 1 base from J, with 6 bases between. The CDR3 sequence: CASSLSVSNQPQHF. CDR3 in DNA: TGTGCCAGCAGCTTGTCGGTGAGCAATCAGCCCCAGCATTTT. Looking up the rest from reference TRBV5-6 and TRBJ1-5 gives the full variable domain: DAGVTQSPTHLIKTRGQQVTLRCSPKSGHDTVSWYQQALGQGPQFIFQYYEEEERQRGNFPDRFSGHQFPNYSSELNVNALLLGDSALYLCASSLSVSNQPQHFGDGTRLSIL.

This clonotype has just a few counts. The CDR3 spells CASSMAQGYGYTF. DNA for the CDR3: TGTGCCAGCAGCATGGCGCAAGGGTATGGCTACACCTTC. V gene TRBV6-5 combines with J gene TRBJ1-2; no clear D gene. This CDR3 comprises 13 residues. Germline CDR1 MNHEY, CDR2 SVGAGI. With 6 bases removed from V and 5 bases from J, the gap between germline ends came to 13 bases.

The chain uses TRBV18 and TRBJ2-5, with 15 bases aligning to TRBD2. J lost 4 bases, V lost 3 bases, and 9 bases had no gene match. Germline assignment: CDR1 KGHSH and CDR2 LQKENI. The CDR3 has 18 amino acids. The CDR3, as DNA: TGTGCCAGCTCACCCGGGACTAGCGGGGGGCCAACAGGAGAGACCCAGTACTTC. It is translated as CASSPGTSGGPTGETQYF.

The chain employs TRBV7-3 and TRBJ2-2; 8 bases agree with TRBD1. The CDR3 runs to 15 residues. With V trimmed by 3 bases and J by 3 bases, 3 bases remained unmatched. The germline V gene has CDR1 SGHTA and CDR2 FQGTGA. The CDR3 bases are TGTGCCAGCAGCTTCGGACAGGGTCACACCGGGGAGCTGTTTTTT. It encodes CASSFGQGHTGELFF.

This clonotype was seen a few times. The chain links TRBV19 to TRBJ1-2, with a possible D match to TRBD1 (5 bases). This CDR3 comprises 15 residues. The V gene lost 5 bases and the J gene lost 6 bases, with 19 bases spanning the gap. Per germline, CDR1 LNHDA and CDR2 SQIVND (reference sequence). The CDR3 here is CASSSPVAGRDGYTF. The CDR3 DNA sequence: TGTGCCAGTAGTTCTCCCGTGGCAGGGAGAGATGGCTACACCTTC.

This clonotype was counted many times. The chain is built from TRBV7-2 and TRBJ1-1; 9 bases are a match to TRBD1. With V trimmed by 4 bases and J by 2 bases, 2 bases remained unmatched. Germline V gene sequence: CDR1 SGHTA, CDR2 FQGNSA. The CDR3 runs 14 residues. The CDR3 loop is CASSWGQGNTEAFF. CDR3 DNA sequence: TGTGCCAGCAGCTGGGGACAGGGAAACACTGAAGCTTTCTTT.

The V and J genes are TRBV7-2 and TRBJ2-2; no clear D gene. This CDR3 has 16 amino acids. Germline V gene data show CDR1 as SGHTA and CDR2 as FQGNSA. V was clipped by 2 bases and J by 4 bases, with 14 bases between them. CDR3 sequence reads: CASSLSYPPRTGELFF. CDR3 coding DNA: TGTGCCAGCAGCTTATCATACCCACCGCGCACCGGGGAGCTGTTTTTT. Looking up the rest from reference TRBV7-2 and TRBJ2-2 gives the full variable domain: GAGVSQSPSNKVTEKGKDVELRCDPISGHTALYWYRQSLGQGLEFLIYFQGNSAPDKSGLPSDRFSAERTGGSVSTLTIQRTQQEDSAVYLCASSLSYPPRTGELFFGEGSRLTVL.

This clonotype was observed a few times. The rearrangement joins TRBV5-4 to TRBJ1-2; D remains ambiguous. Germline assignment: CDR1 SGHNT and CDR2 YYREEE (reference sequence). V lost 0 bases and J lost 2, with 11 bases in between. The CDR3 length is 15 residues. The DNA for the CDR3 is TGTGCCAGCAGCTTGGGGCAGGTGCTCAACTATGGCTACACCTTC. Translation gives CASSLGQVLNYGYTF.

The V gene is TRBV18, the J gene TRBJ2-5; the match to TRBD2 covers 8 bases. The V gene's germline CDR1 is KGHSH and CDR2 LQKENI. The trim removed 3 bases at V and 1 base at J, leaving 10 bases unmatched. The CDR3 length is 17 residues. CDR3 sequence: CASSPPLPAGVQETQYF. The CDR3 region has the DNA TGTGCCAGCTCACCCCCCCTTCCAGCGGGGGTCCAAGAGACCCAGTACTTC. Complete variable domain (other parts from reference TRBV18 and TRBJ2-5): NAGVMQNPRHLVRRRGQEARLRCSPMKGHSHVYWYRQLPEEGLKFMVYLQKENIIDESGMPKERFSAEFPKEGPSILRIQQVVRGDSAAYFCASSPPLPAGVQETQYFGPGTRLLVL.

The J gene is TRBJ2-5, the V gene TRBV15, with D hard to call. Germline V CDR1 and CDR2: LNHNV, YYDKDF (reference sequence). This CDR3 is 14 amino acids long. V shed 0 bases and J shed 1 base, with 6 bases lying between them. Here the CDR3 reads CATSRDQAQETQYF. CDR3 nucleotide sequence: TGTGCCACCAGCAGAGATCAGGCCCAAGAGACCCAGTACTTC.

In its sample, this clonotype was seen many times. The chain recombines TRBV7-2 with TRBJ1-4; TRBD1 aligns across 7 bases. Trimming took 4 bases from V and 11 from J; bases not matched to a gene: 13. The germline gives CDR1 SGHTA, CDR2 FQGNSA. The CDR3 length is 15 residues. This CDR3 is CASSSRGGMGQKLFF. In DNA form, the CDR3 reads TGTGCCAGCAGCTCCAGGGGTGGGATGGGACAGAAACTGTTTTTT. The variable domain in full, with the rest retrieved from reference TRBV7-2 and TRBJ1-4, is GAGVSQSPSNKVTEKGKDVELRCDPISGHTALYWYRQSLGQGLEFLIYFQGNSAPDKSGLPSDRFSAERTGGSVSTLTIQRTQQEDSAVYLCASSSRGGMGQKLFFGSGTQLSVL.

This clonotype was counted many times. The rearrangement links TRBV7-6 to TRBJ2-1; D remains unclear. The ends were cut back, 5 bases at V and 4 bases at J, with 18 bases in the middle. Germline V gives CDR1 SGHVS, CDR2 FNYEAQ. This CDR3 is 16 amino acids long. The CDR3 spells CASSPSQGSRYNEQFF. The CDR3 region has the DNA TGTGCCAGCAGCCCATCCCAAGGGTCTCGGTACAATGAGCAGTTCTTC.

CDR3 loop: CASSQTDTQYF. The CDR3 DNA follows: TGTGCCAGCAGTCAGACAGATACGCAGTATTTT. This rearrangement joins TRBV28 to TRBJ2-3; D unclear. CDR1 and CDR2 from the germline V gene are MDHEN and SYDVKM. The CDR3 totals 11 residues. V was pared by 5 bases and J by 3 bases, with 3 bases between. The full variable domain, its missing parts supplied by reference TRBV28 and TRBJ2-3, is DVKVTQSSRYLVKRTGEKVFLECVQDMDHENMFWYRQDPGLGLRLIYFSYDVKMKEKGDIPEGYSVSREKKERFSLILESASTNQTSMYLCASSQTDTQYFGPGTRLTVL.

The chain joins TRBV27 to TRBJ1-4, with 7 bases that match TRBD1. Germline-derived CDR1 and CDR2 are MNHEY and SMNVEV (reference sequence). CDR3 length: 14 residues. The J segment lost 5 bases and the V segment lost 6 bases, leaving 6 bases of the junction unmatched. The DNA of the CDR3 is TGTGCCAGCAGACTACAGGGGACGAATGAAAAACTGTTTTTT. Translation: CASRLQGTNEKLFF.

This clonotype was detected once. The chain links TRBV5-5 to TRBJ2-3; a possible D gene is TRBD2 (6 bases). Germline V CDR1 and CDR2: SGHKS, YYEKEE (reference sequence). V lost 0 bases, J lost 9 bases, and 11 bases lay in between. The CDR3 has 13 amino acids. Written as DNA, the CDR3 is TGTGCCAGCAGCTTGGAGTGGGAGGAAACGCAGTATTTT. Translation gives CASSLEWEETQYF.

For the CDR3, the DNA is TGCAGTGCTAGAGTCGTAGGGGCGGTTGCGGAGACCCAGTACTTC. This gives the protein CSARVVGAVAETQYF. V and J are TRBV20-1 and TRBJ2-5; D may be TRBD1 (5 bases). The CDR3 totals 15 residues. Germline CDR1 and CDR2: DFQATT and SNEGSKA (reference sequence). The V and J ends lost 1 base and 5 bases respectively, with 17 bases between them.

Here the CDR3 reads CASRTQGVDTEAFF. In DNA form, the CDR3 reads TGTGCCAGTAGGACACAGGGTGTTGACACTGAAGCTTTCTTT. This sequence joins TRBV19 and TRBJ1-1, with D perhaps TRBD1 (6 bases). The CDR3 totals 14 residues. CDR1 is LNHDA, CDR2 SQIVND, per germline (reference sequence). Between the trimmed V and J ends, which lost 6 bases and 3 bases, there was a span of 14 bases.

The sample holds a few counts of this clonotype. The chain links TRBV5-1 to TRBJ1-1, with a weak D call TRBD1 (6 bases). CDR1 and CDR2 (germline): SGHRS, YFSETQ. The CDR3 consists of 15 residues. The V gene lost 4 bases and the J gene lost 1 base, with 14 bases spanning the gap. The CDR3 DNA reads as TGCGCCAGCAGCCAAGCTGGACAGCCGAACACTGAAGCTTTCTTT. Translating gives CASSQAGQPNTEAFF.

CDR3 DNA sequence: TGTGCCAGCAGGGAATACAGGTTACGAACCTCTGAAGCTTTCTTT. Amino acids: CASREYRLRTSEAFF. The chain recombines TRBV2 with TRBJ1-1; TRBD1 might be the D (5 bases). Germline V gene sequence: CDR1 SNHLY, CDR2 FYNNEI. This CDR3 has 15 residues. Trimming removed 6 bases from V and 6 bases from J, with 20 bases in between.

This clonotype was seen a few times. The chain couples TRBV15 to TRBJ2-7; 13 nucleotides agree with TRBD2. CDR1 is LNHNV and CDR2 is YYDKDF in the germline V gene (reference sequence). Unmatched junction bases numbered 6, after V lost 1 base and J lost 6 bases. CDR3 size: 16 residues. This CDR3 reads CATSRGLAGGTGEQYF. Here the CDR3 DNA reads TGTGCCACCAGCAGAGGACTAGCGGGGGGTACTGGCGAGCAGTACTTC.

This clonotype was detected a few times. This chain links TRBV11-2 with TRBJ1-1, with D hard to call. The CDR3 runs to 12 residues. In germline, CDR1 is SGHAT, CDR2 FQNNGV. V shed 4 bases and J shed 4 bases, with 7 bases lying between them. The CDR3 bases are TGTGCCAGCAGCTGGCAGCCCACTGAAGCTTTCTTT. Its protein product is CASSWQPTEAFF.

The CDR3 bases are TGTGCCAGCAGCCCATGGCGGGGCCTAGAGACCCAGTACTTC. Its protein is CASSPWRGLETQYF. The chain employs TRBV6-6 and TRBJ2-5, with a tentative D call TRBD2 (6 bases). Trimming took 6 bases from V and 4 from J, leaving 15 bases between them. CDR1 MNHNY and CDR2 SVGAGI come from the germline V gene (reference sequence). The length of the CDR3 is 14 residues.

CDR3 nucleotide sequence: TGTGCCATCAGTGCTTGGACAGGGAGTATCTACAATGAGCAGTTCTTC. This translates into CAISAWTGSIYNEQFF. This chain connects TRBV10-3 to TRBJ2-1; 8 nucleotides match TRBD1. The length of the CDR3 is 16 residues. Trimming at V came to 4 bases and at J to 3 bases, leaving 8 bases not matched to a gene. CDR1 is ENHRY, CDR2 SYGVKD, per germline.

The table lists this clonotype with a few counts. The DNA of the CDR3 is TGTGCCAGCCGGGACAGGGACTATGGCTACACCTTC. Translation gives CASRDRDYGYTF. V is TRBV3-1 and J is TRBJ1-2, with 9 nucleotides matching TRBD1. Germline V CDR1 and CDR2: LGHDT, YNNKEL (reference sequence). The CDR3 spans 12 residues. V shed 8 bases, J shed 3 bases, and the junction held 1 base outside the gene matches.

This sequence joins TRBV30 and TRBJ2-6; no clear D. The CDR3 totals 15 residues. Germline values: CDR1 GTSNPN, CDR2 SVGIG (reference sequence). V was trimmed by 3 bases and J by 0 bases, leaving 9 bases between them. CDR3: CAWSPTYSGANVLTF. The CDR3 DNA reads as TGTGCCTGGAGCCCCACTTACTCTGGGGCCAACGTCCTGACTTTC.

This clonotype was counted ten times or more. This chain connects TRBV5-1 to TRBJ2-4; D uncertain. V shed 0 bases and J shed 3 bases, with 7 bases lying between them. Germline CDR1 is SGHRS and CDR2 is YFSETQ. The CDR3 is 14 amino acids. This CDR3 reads CASSLDLVKNIQYF. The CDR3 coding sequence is TGCGCCAGCAGCTTGGATTTAGTCAAAAACATTCAGTACTTC.

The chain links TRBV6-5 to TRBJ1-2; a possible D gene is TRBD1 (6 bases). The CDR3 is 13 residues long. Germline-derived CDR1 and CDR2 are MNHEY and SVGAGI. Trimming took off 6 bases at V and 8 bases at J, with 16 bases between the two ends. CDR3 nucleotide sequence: TGTGCCAGCAGCTTAACAGGGTTTTACGGCTACACCTTC. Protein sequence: CASSLTGFYGYTF.

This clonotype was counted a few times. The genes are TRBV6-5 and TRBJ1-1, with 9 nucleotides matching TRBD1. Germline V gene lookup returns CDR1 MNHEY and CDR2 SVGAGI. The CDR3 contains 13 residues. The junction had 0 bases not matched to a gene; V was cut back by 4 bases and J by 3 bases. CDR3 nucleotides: TGTGCCAGCAGTTGGACAGGGGACACTGAAGCTTTCTTT. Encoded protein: CASSWTGDTEAFF.